One T cell receptor (beta chain) is described in this entry. The target antigen is unknown. As for the donors, each was a healthy bone marrow donor. Unrecorded immune exposure was likely among donors, who were nominally healthy when sampled. Both 60 Vbeta primers and 13 Jbeta primers went into the PCR. Clones were read by immunoSEQ multiplex PCR, and TCRdb kept only the in-frame ones, dropping some. Among 150,000 or so clones listed, 60% to 80% were seen once. V lost 3 bases to trimming and J lost 2 bases, with 7 bases between them. The germline V gene encodes CDR1 SGHTA and CDR2 FQGTGA. There are 14 residues in the CDR3. These data come from a study of cytomegalovirus exposure and HLA in healthy donors. Study in general: From donors who were HLA-typed, an early data release held 65 million to 85 million unique TCRs. Study-level results: Most TCR sequences proved rare, with some public TCRs found in many donors.

The source of this sequence is a middle-aged woman in good health and CMV-seropositive. The chain links TRBV7-3 to TRBJ2-2; D uncertain. Sequencing input: PBMCs. The CDR3 protein is CASSLRHNTGELFF. The CDR3 region has the DNA TGTGCCAGCAGCTTGCGGCATAACACCGGGGAGCTGTTTTTT.